Below, 10 T cell receptor beta chains from the same sample are listed, as sequenced in a study of blood T cell repertoires in COVID-19. Profiling relied on immunoSEQ multiplex PCR, and the TCRdb table lists in-frame clones only, not all of them. Among a few hundred thousand clones listed, over 80% were seen once. The sequenced material came from peripheral blood. All receptors derive from a woman aged 45 to 65 with COVID-19, enrolled during active disease.

V and J are TRBV27 and TRBJ2-3, with 12 bases that match TRBD1. The CDR3 runs 15 residues. Germline V gene sequence: CDR1 MNHEY, CDR2 SMNVEV (reference sequence). V dropped 7 bases and J dropped 4; count of bases not matched to a gene: 6. The CDR3 here is CASNTGTGGADTQYF. The DNA of the CDR3 is TGTGCCAGCAATACCGGGACAGGGGGCGCAGATACGCAGTATTTT.

This clone was seen more than once but under ten times. This sequence joins TRBV20-1 and TRBJ2-7; TRBD2 might be the D (6 bases). CDR3 size: 14 residues. V lost 3 bases to trimming and J lost 5 bases, with 17 bases between them. Germline CDR1 reads DFQATT; CDR2 reads SNEGSKA (reference sequence). The CDR3 DNA is TGCAGTGCTAGTCCGATAGGAGGGTCCCACGAGCAGTACTTC. Translated, it gives CSASPIGGSHEQYF.

In its sample, this clone was seen once. The V call is TRBV19, the J call TRBJ1-1, with D unclear. Trimming cost V 1 base and J 1 base, with 4 bases left between them. The CDR3 extends over 13 amino acids. The germline CDR1 and CDR2 sequences are LNHDA and SQIVND (reference sequence). CDR3 amino acids: CASSIGANTEAFF. In DNA form, the CDR3 reads TGTGCCAGTAGTATAGGCGCGAACACTGAAGCTTTCTTT.

The chain joins TRBV6-4 to TRBJ1-1, with D perhaps matching TRBD1 (5 bases). This CDR3 has 15 amino acids. Trimming removed 0 bases at V and 1 base at J, with 9 bases between. CDR1 MRHNA and CDR2 SNTAGT come from the germline V gene. CDR3 DNA: TGTGCCAGCAGTGACTCGGGGCATCGGAACACTGAAGCTTTCTTT. It translates to CASSDSGHRNTEAFF.

The V gene is TRBV27, the J gene TRBJ2-1; TRBD2 agrees at 9 bases. Trimming at V came to 4 bases and at J to 1 base, leaving 14 bases not matched to a gene. The CDR3 sequence is 19 residues long. Germline CDR1 is MNHEY and CDR2 is SMNVEV (reference sequence). The CDR3 DNA reads as TGTGCCAGCAGTTCCAATATTTTCAAGCGGGAGGAGTCCTACAATGAGCAGTTCTTC. Protein sequence: CASSSNIFKREESYNEQFF.

J is TRBJ1-3 and V is TRBV5-4; D ambiguous. With 1 base removed from V and 3 bases from J, the gap between germline ends came to 8 bases. The CDR3 has 14 amino acids. CDR1 SGHNT and CDR2 YYREEE come from the germline V gene (reference sequence). As DNA, the CDR3 is TGTGCCAGCAGCTTGAGTCTGAGTGGAAACACCATATATTTT. Translated: CASSLSLSGNTIYF.

The chain carries TRBV7-3 and TRBJ2-3, with TRBD1 identical over 9 bases. Unmatched junction bases numbered 4, after V lost 5 bases and J lost 1 base. CDR3 length: 15 amino acids. Germline CDR1 reads SGHTA; CDR2 reads FQGTGA. The DNA of the CDR3 is TGTGCCAGCAGCAACAGGGGGCTTGGCACAGATACGCAGTATTTT. Its protein product is CASSNRGLGTDTQYF.

This chain joins TRBV7-8 and TRBJ2-7; 9 positions match TRBD1. The ends lost 4 bases at V and 4 bases at J; junction bases unmatched: 8. Germline-derived CDR1 and CDR2 are SGHVS and FQNEAQ. The CDR3 totals 15 residues. DNA for the CDR3: TGTGCCAGCAGCTATCGAACCGGGACAGGGTACGAGCAGTACTTC. This codes for CASSYRTGTGYEQYF.

This clone was recorded only once. The J gene is TRBJ2-7, the V gene TRBV2; weak D call: TRBD2 (6 bases). Germline loops: CDR1 SNHLY, CDR2 FYNNEI. V lost 10 bases, J lost 6 bases, and 22 bases lay in between. The length of the CDR3 is 14 residues. The CDR3: CATKPGLSAREQYF. The CDR3 region has the DNA TGTGCCACCAAACCGGGACTCTCTGCCCGCGAGCAGTACTTC.

The rearrangement joins TRBV11-2 to TRBJ2-2, with a weak D call TRBD2 (7 bases). The CDR3 consists of 18 residues. Germline CDR1 and CDR2: SGHAT and FQNNGV. V gave up 7 bases and J gave up 9 bases, with 30 bases separating them. This chain's CDR3 is CASTVGLGGGPLARELFF. DNA of the CDR3: TGTGCCAGCACCGTGGGGTTAGGGGGAGGGCCATTAGCGAGGGAGCTGTTTTTT.